These 10 T cell receptor beta chains share one sample of origin, sequenced in a study of human versus mouse CDR3 diversity and MHC coevolution. TCRdb's table, derived via immunoSEQ multiplex PCR, lists solely in-frame clones and lacks some. The repertoire holds about 77,000 clones, with about nine tenths as singletons. The sample taken for sequencing was naive CD4+ T cells from blood. Indicated subset: CD45RO-negative CD62L-positive naive CD4 T cells. The receptor set was obtained from a person between 25 and 70 years old in good health.

As for this clone: The junction differs from germline at one of its ends, possibly a read error. Other DNA sequences in this specimen translate into the identical CDR3. The J gene is TRBJ2-7, the V gene TRBV4-1, with TRBD1 as a possible D gene (5 bases). The CDR3 consists of 16 residues. The V gene's germline CDR1 is MGHRA and CDR2 YSYEKL. CDR3 coding DNA: TGCGCCAGCAGCCAGCCCGGAGCCCCAGGGTCTCTCGAGCAGTACTTT. Protein sequence: CASSQPGAPGSLEQYF.

This clone was observed a single time. This chain uses TRBV14 with TRBJ1-5; 12 bases align to TRBD1. The V gene end was trimmed by 4 bases and the J gene end by 2 bases; junction bases not matched to a gene: 9. The CDR3 contains 18 residues. The germline gives CDR1 SGHDN, CDR2 FVKESK. The CDR3 region is CASSRSGQGAGGNQPQHF. Here the CDR3 DNA reads TGTGCCAGCAGCCGATCGGGACAGGGGGCTGGGGGCAATCAGCCCCAGCATTTT.

The chain uses TRBV6-1 and TRBJ2-3; TRBD1 matches 8 bases. The CDR3 has 13 residues. Germline assignment: CDR1 MNHNS and CDR2 SASEGT. The V and J ends lost 6 bases and 2 bases, in that order; junction bases with no gene match: 1. The CDR3 coding sequence is TGTGCCAGCAGGACAGGGGTCACAGATACGCAGTATTTT. As protein: CASRTGVTDTQYF.

This clone is a singleton in its sample. This chain's CDR3 is CASSAAWETLLDEQYF. The CDR3 DNA reads TGTGCCAGCAGCGCGGCGTGGGAGACCCTACTCGACGAGCAGTACTTC. The genes are TRBV9 and TRBJ2-7; tentatively, D is TRBD2 (5 bases). The germline V gene encodes CDR1 SGDLS and CDR2 YYNGEE. The CDR3 runs 16 residues. Trimming shortened V by 3 bases and J by 5 bases, and 21 bases separated the two germline ends.

J is TRBJ1-1 and V is TRBV4-1; D perhaps matches TRBD1 (6 bases). This CDR3 has 18 amino acids. V dropped 3 bases and J dropped 3 bases, with 23 bases sitting between them. Per the germline V gene, CDR1 is MGHRA and CDR2 is YSYEKL. CDR3 nucleotide sequence: TGCGCCAGCAGCCAGGCCCCCATCGGAACAGGGACATACACTGAAGCTTTCTTT. Translated, it gives CASSQAPIGTGTYTEAFF.

The chain uses TRBV29-1 and TRBJ2-6; the D is unclear. The CDR3 has 16 amino acids. V was clipped by 2 bases and J by 2 bases, with 13 bases between them. The germline gives CDR1 SQVTM, CDR2 ANQGSEA. This chain's CDR3 is CSVESLGDPGANVLTF. CDR3 nucleotide sequence: TGCAGCGTTGAATCCCTAGGAGATCCTGGGGCCAACGTCCTGACTTTC.

The CDR3 reads CASSSPTTGRIPEQYF. DNA of the CDR3: TGTGCCAGCAGTTCCCCTACGACAGGGCGAATACCTGAGCAGTACTTC. The genes are TRBV28 and TRBJ2-5; 7 bases match TRBD1. The CDR3 covers 16 residues. Germline V gene lookup returns CDR1 MDHEN and CDR2 SYDVKM. The J segment lost 11 bases and the V segment lost 4 bases, leaving 19 bases of the junction unmatched.

This chain uses TRBV19 with TRBJ1-5; 7 nucleotides align to TRBD1. The CDR3 totals 16 residues. Losses at the gene ends were 3 bases for V and 7 bases for J; bases not matched to a gene: 12. CDR1 is LNHDA, CDR2 SQIVND, per germline (reference sequence). CDR3 nucleotides: TGTGCCAGTAGTATTTGGGACAGTCTAGGTATGCAGCCCCAGCATTTT. It specifies CASSIWDSLGMQPQHF.

The table lists this clone with a count of one. The V gene is TRBV7-3, the J gene TRBJ2-1; a weak D match, TRBD2 (6 bases). From germline, CDR1 is SGHTA and CDR2 FQGTGA. The V end lost 5 bases, the J end lost 7 bases, and 18 bases lay between the germline ends. The CDR3 sequence is 15 residues long. CDR3 protein: CASSLGMAGRNEQFF. The CDR3 DNA sequence: TGTGCCAGCAGCCTAGGTATGGCGGGGAGAAATGAGCAGTTCTTC.

V and J are TRBV5-5 and TRBJ2-3; tentatively, D is TRBD1 (5 bases). The CDR3 consists of 15 residues. Germline loops: CDR1 SGHKS, CDR2 YYEKEE (reference sequence). Trimming cost V 0 bases and J 8 bases, with 16 bases left between them. CDR3 residues: CASSLGVMGPGTQYF. In DNA form, the CDR3 reads TGTGCCAGCAGCTTGGGGGTAATGGGGCCGGGTACGCAGTATTTT.